The 22 T cell receptor beta chains reported below all come from one sample, sequenced in a study of patients and donors after allogeneic stem cell transplantation. One entry per CDR3 protein, called by TCRdb with MiXCR from the RT-PCR reads. The sample contains roughly 180,000 distinct CDR3 sequences, roughly two fifths of which appear only once. Sequences were obtained from blood, either unsorted or a sorted T cell fraction (not recorded which). These receptors originate from a human donor who was either an allogeneic HSCT recipient or a stem cell or donor lymphocyte infusion donor (not recorded which). It is not recorded whose cells these are; they may come from a transplant donor.

V and J are TRBV5-5 and TRBJ1-1, with TRBD1 as a possible D gene (5 bases). The germline CDR1 and CDR2 sequences are SGHKS and YYEKEE (reference sequence). V lost 0 bases and J lost 0, with 12 bases in between. The CDR3 is made up of 16 amino acids. In DNA, the CDR3 is TGTGCCAGCAGCTTGGCGCCCTGGGACCTGAACACTGAAGCTTTCTTT. Translating it yields CASSLAPWDLNTEAFF.

The genes are TRBV5-6 and TRBJ1-5; D may be TRBD1 (5 bases). The CDR3 is 13 amino acids. Germline assignment: CDR1 SGHDT and CDR2 YYEEEE. Trimming shortened V by 6 bases and J by 7 bases, and 14 bases separated the two germline ends. The CDR3 bases are TGTGCCAGCACCACTGGGGGGAACCAGCCCCAGCATTTT. Translated: CASTTGGNQPQHF.

Here the CDR3 reads CASSDTGQAGYTF. CDR3 nucleotides: TGTGCCAGCAGCGACACCGGACAGGCTGGCTACACCTTC. J is TRBJ1-2 and V is TRBV7-9; 7 bases align to TRBD1. Germline-derived CDR1 and CDR2 are SEHNR and FQNEAQ (reference sequence). J lost 7 bases, V lost 5 bases, and 7 bases had no gene match. This CDR3 has 13 residues.

This rearrangement joins TRBV9 to TRBJ2-7; 12 bases are shared with TRBD2. Germline values: CDR1 SGDLS, CDR2 YYNGEE. V lost 4 bases and J lost 2; bases outside the gene matches: 10. The CDR3 is made up of 17 amino acids. The CDR3 coding sequence is TGTGCCAGCAGCCCTGGACTAGCGGGACACAATACCTACGAGCAGTACTTC. It translates to CASSPGLAGHNTYEQYF.

This clonotype was detected only a few times. The V gene is TRBV27, the J gene TRBJ1-2, with a weak D call TRBD1 (5 bases). The CDR3 consists of 15 residues. V dropped 0 bases and J dropped 5 bases, with 13 bases sitting between them. CDR1 and CDR2 from the germline V gene are MNHEY and SMNVEV (reference sequence). Here the CDR3 DNA reads TGTGCCAGCAGTTTATCCCCTACAGGATTATATGGCTACACCTTC. Amino acid sequence: CASSLSPTGLYGYTF.

V gene TRBV9 combines with J gene TRBJ2-7; no clear D gene. CDR1 SGDLS and CDR2 YYNGEE come from the germline V gene. CDR3 length: 10 residues. The V and J ends lost 3 bases and 2 bases respectively, with 0 bases between them. CDR3 bases: TGTGCCAGCAGCGCCTACGAGCAGTACTTC. It codes for CASSAYEQYF.

CDR3 DNA sequence: TGTGCCAGCAGCAAAGGGGACCCAGATACGCAGTATTTT. This sequence encodes CASSKGDPDTQYF. The chain is built from TRBV21-1 and TRBJ2-3; the D call in the table, TRBD1, was not verified against the DNA. TRBV21-1 corresponds to a pseudogene. The CDR3 has 13 residues.

J is TRBJ2-5 and V is TRBV12-3 or TRBV12-4; a weak D match, TRBD2 (6 bases). There are 12 residues in the CDR3. With 4 bases removed from V and 3 bases from J, the gap between germline ends came to 6 bases. The CDR3 spells CASSWGEETQYF. The CDR3 DNA reads as TGTGCCAGCAGTTGGGGGGAAGAGACCCAGTACTTC.

The chain recombines TRBV4-3 with TRBJ1-2, with D uncertain. Germline assignment: CDR1 LGHNA and CDR2 YSLEER. CDR3 length: 16 amino acids. The V end was cut by 1 base, the J end by 8 bases, with 20 bases between. This chain's CDR3 is CASSQVPPPQMYGYTF. In DNA form, the CDR3 reads TGCGCCAGCAGCCAAGTCCCCCCACCCCAGATGTACGGCTACACCTTC.

This clonotype has a handful of counts. This sequence joins TRBV12-3 or TRBV12-4 and TRBJ2-1; no clear D. The length of the CDR3 is 16 residues. V was pared by 3 bases and J by 0 bases, with 12 bases between. The CDR3 coding sequence is TGTGCCAGCAGTTTTGGCAGGCCGAGCTCCTACAATGAGCAGTTCTTC. Translated: CASSFGRPSSYNEQFF.

This CDR3 reads CASSLSSKGEKLFF. DNA for the CDR3: TGTGCCAGCAGTTTATCTTCTAAGGGTGAAAAACTGTTTTTT. This sequence joins TRBV27 and TRBJ1-4; D remains unclear. CDR1 is MNHEY and CDR2 is SMNVEV in the germline V gene (reference sequence). The CDR3 totals 14 residues. Trimming removed 0 bases from V and 7 bases from J, with 9 bases in between.

The chain uses TRBV5-6 and TRBJ2-6; D is tentatively TRBD1 or TRBD2 (6 bases each). The V gene lost 4 bases and the J gene lost 0 bases, with 14 bases spanning the gap. The germline CDR1 and CDR2 sequences are SGHDT and YYEEEE. This CDR3 is built from 17 residues. CDR3 sequence reads: CASSPEQGLSGANVLTF. DNA of the CDR3: TGTGCCAGCAGCCCGGAACAGGGACTCTCTGGGGCCAACGTCCTGACTTTC.

In nucleotides, the CDR3 is TGTGCCAGCAGTTTTAGGCGTGGGGTCTTCATGAACACTGAAGCTTTCTTT. Its translation: CASSFRRGVFMNTEAFF. The chain combines TRBV12-3 or TRBV12-4 with TRBJ1-1; no firm D call. V lost 3 bases, J lost 0 bases, and 17 bases lay in between. The length of the CDR3 is 17 residues.

This clonotype was found a few times. The J gene is TRBJ1-1, the V gene TRBV6-5; D gene unclear. V lost 7 bases and J lost 1, with 13 bases in between. Germline V gene data show CDR1 as MNHEY and CDR2 as SVGAGI. This CDR3 spans 14 amino acids. The CDR3 DNA reads as TGTGCCAGCATCGAGAGGTCGGAGAACACTGAAGCTTTCTTT. Its protein is CASIERSENTEAFF.

The chain recombines TRBV7-2 with TRBJ1-1; the match to TRBD1 covers 12 bases. The length of the CDR3 is 17 residues. CDR1 and CDR2 (germline): SGHTA, FQGNSA. V trimming: 3 bases; J trimming: 4 bases; junction bases outside the gene matches: 9. Here the CDR3 reads CASSFRRDRGRVTEAFF. The CDR3 bases are TGTGCCAGCAGCTTCCGCCGGGACAGGGGGCGGGTCACTGAAGCTTTCTTT.

The gene calls are TRBV5-6 and TRBJ1-2; D is ambiguous. Germline V gene data show CDR1 as SGHDT and CDR2 as YYEEEE. The V end was cut by 0 bases, the J end by 6 bases, with 12 bases between. This CDR3 spans 14 amino acids. The CDR3 bases are TGTGCCAGCAGCTTGGAAACGCGGGAGGATGGCTACACCTTC. It specifies CASSLETREDGYTF.

Worth noting for this clonotype: The conserved closing phenylalanine or tryptophan is absent in this CDR3, likely reflecting a read error. The V call is TRBV6-6, the J call TRBJ2-3, with 8 bases matching TRBD1. Per the germline V gene, CDR1 is MNHNY and CDR2 is SVGAGI (reference sequence). The CDR3 totals 16 residues. With V trimmed by 2 bases and J by 0 bases, 4 bases remained unmatched. CDR3 amino acids: CASSYQGALSTDTQYL. For the CDR3, the DNA is TGTGCCAGCAGTTACCAGGGGGCGCTAAGCACAGATACGCAGTATTTG.

In its sample, this clonotype was seen a few times. The chain is built from TRBV9 and TRBJ1-2; the match to TRBD1 covers 9 bases. Per germline, CDR1 SGDLS and CDR2 YYNGEE. The trim removed 3 bases at V and 2 bases at J, leaving 5 bases unmatched. The CDR3 totals 15 residues. The CDR3 region is CASSALGQGNYGYTF. The CDR3 DNA reads TGTGCCAGCAGCGCCCTCGGACAGGGGAACTATGGCTACACCTTC.

The chain employs TRBV29-1 and TRBJ2-7; D might be TRBD2 (6 bases). The V end lost 8 bases, the J end lost 3 bases, and 14 bases lay between the germline ends. The germline V gene has CDR1 SQVTM and CDR2 ANQGSEA. The CDR3 runs 12 residues. The CDR3 protein is CSFRDLFYEQYF. The CDR3 DNA follows: TGCAGCTTCCGGGACTTGTTCTACGAGCAGTACTTC.

The CDR3, as DNA: TGTGCCAGCAGTCGACTAGGAGCAAACGAGCAGTACTTC. It encodes CASSRLGANEQYF. The chain joins TRBV6-2 or TRBV6-3 to TRBJ2-7, with D possibly being TRBD2 (6 bases). V gave up 5 bases and J gave up 5 bases, with 13 bases separating them. The CDR3 contains 13 residues. CDR1 and CDR2 (germline): MNHEY, SVGEGT.

V gene TRBV24-1 combines with J gene TRBJ2-1; TRBD1 matches at 7 bases. Losses at the gene ends were 3 bases for V and 7 bases for J; bases not matched to a gene: 5. The CDR3 has 14 residues. CDR1 is KGHDR, CDR2 SFDVKD, per germline. CDR3 sequence (DNA): TGTGCCACCAGTGATCGGGACAGAATAAATGAGCAGTTCTTC. It yields the protein CATSDRDRINEQFF.

This clonotype was recorded a few times. The V call is TRBV28, the J call TRBJ2-5; 7 nucleotides match TRBD2. V was pared by 5 bases and J by 2 bases, with 5 bases of the junction left unmatched. The CDR3 covers 14 residues. Germline assignment: CDR1 MDHEN and CDR2 SYDVKM. The CDR3 sequence: CASSRGGPQETQYF. The CDR3 DNA reads TGTGCCAGCAGTCGCGGGGGACCTCAAGAGACCCAGTACTTC.